Listed below are T cell receptor beta chains from one sample, sequenced in a study of memory CD4+ T cells and cytomegalovirus serostatus. Generated by immunoSEQ multiplex PCR, the TCRdb table keeps only in-frame clones and is missing some. The table has 70,000 to 95,000 clones, 75% to 90% seen once. The sample comprised memory CD4+ T cells from blood. The receptor source for this set is an adult in good health and CMV-seronegative. Both conserved end residues are part of each CDR3. D genes are given only for firm matches. Only some rows state a clone size, as once, few, many or a class for expanded clones.

D	J	V	length	size	CDR3	DNA
NA	TRBJ2-5	TRBV18	13	NA	CASSPRVWETQYF	TGTGCCAGCTCACCACGGGTCTGGGAGACCCAGTACTTC
NA	TRBJ2-1	TRBV5-1	15	NA	CASSFRGDSYNEQFF	TGCGCCAGCAGCTTCCGCGGGGACTCCTACAATGAGCAGTTCTTC
NA	TRBJ2-1	TRBV7-2	15	NA	CASSSGPGRGNEQFF	TGTGCCAGCAGCTCGGGCCCCGGACGAGGTAATGAGCAGTTCTTC
NA	TRBJ1-2	TRBV7-8	15	NA	CASSTPEAARSGYTF	TGTGCCAGCAGCACTCCGGAGGCAGCTAGAAGTGGCTACACCTTC
TRBD1	TRBJ2-7	TRBV19	15	NA	CASSPGQGVTYEQYF	TGTGCCAGTAGTCCTGGACAGGGGGTCACCTACGAGCAGTACTTC
NA	TRBJ2-7	TRBV7-2	14	NA	CASSTGTFGYEQYF	TGTGCCAGCAGCACAGGGACTTTTGGCTACGAGCAGTACTTC
TRBD1	TRBJ1-1	TRBV7-9	13	NA	CASGQGGNTEAFF	TGTGCCAGCGGACAGGGGGGGAACACTGAAGCTTTCTTT
NA	TRBJ1-4	TRBV7-9	14	NA	CASSSVSFNEKLFF	TGTGCCAGCAGCAGCGTCAGCTTCAATGAAAAACTGTTTTTT
NA	TRBJ2-2	TRBV5-4	14	few	CASSLGGSAGELFF	TGTGCCAGCAGCTTAGGAGGATCCGCCGGGGAGCTGTTTTTT
NA	TRBJ2-5	TRBV29-1	13	NA	CSVAFNSGRTQYF	TGCAGCGTTGCCTTCAACAGTGGAAGGACCCAGTACTTC
NA	TRBJ2-5	TRBV29-1	13	NA	CSVEPLGAETQYF	TGCAGCGTTGAACCACTAGGAGCAGAGACCCAGTACTTC
NA	TRBJ2-7	TRBV4-3	11	NA	CASSQGDEQYF	TGCGCCAGCAGCCAAGGGGACGAGCAGTACTTC
TRBD1	TRBJ2-2	TRBV6-5	15	NA	CASGPGQGVAGELFF	TGTGCCAGCGGACCGGGACAGGGGGTTGCCGGGGAGCTGTTTTTT
TRBD1	TRBJ1-2	TRBV10-3	14	NA	CAISESERGQGYTF	TGTGCCATCAGTGAGTCAGAAAGGGGACAGGGCTACACCTTC
NA	TRBJ1-1	TRBV7-8	17	NA	CASSLRTMGRENTEAFF	TGTGCCAGCAGCTTGCGAACGATGGGACGGGAGAACACTGAAGCTTTCTTT
NA	TRBJ2-7	TRBV14	13	NA	CASSHRDSYEQYF	TGTGCCAGCAGCCATAGGGACTCCTACGAGCAGTACTTC
NA	TRBJ2-7	TRBV7-2	12	few	CASSGDRYEQYF	TGTGCCAGCAGCGGTGATAGATACGAGCAGTACTTC
NA	TRBJ2-7	TRBV28	13	NA	CASRMDGPYEQYF	TGTGCCAGCAGAATGGACGGTCCCTACGAGCAGTACTTC
TRBD1	TRBJ2-7	TRBV6-5	13	NA	CASRWDRGYEQYF	TGTGCCAGCAGGTGGGACAGGGGGTACGAGCAGTACTTC
NA	TRBJ1-1	TRBV6-1	13	once	CASSEARVTEAFF	TGTGCCAGCAGTGAAGCGCGAGTCACTGAAGCTTTCTTT
NA	TRBJ1-6	TRBV2	14	few	CASKVGDHNSPLHF	TGTGCCAGCAAAGTAGGGGACCATAATTCACCCCTCCACTTT
NA	TRBJ1-2	TRBV9	14	NA	CASSVALTAQGYTF	TGTGCCAGCAGCGTAGCTTTGACAGCCCAGGGCTACACCTTC
TRBD2	TRBJ2-2	TRBV4-2	18	NA	CASSPLGAGGGVTGELFF	TGTGCCAGCAGCCCCCTCGGGGCGGGGGGAGGAGTCACCGGGGAGCTGTTTTTT
NA	TRBJ1-2	TRBV29-1	13	NA	CSVRTGRASGYTF	TGCAGCGTTAGAACGGGCAGGGCTTCTGGCTACACCTTC
TRBD1	TRBJ2-2	TRBV28	16	NA	CASSSSGTANTGELFF	TGTGCCAGCAGTTCCTCCGGGACAGCTAACACCGGGGAGCTGTTTTTT
TRBD1	TRBJ1-1	TRBV9	12	few	CASSAGDRAVRF	TGTGCCAGCAGCGCCGGAGACAGGGCCGTTCGTTTT
TRBD1	TRBJ2-7	TRBV7-2	15	NA	CASSGLEQGVYEQYF	TGTGCCAGCAGCGGCCTGGAACAGGGGGTCTACGAGCAGTACTTC
NA	TRBJ2-4	TRBV5-4	14	NA	CASSSGTPRDIQYF	TGTGCCAGCAGCTCCGGGACCCCGAGGGACATTCAGTACTTC
NA	TRBJ1-1	TRBV4-1	14	NA	CASSQKGSGTEAFF	TGCGCCAGCAGCCAAAAGGGGTCTGGCACTGAAGCTTTCTTT
TRBD1	TRBJ1-1	TRBV7-3	15	NA	CASSPHGNRGTEAFF	TGTGCCAGCAGCCCACATGGTAACAGGGGCACTGAAGCTTTCTTT
NA	TRBJ2-5	TRBV7-7	14	NA	CASSLPGQQETQYF	TGTGCTAGCAGCTTACCAGGGCAGCAAGAGACCCAGTACTTC
TRBD1	TRBJ1-2	TRBV28	15	NA	CASSPPGQAHYGYTF	TGTGCCAGCAGTCCTCCGGGACAGGCCCATTATGGCTACACCTTC
TRBD1	TRBJ2-4	TRBV11-2	15	few	CASSEPGTVKNIQYF	TGTGCCAGCAGCGAACCTGGGACAGTCAAAAACATTCAGTACTTC
NA	TRBJ1-5	TRBV29-1	13	few	CSVGSGGNQPQHF	TGCAGCGTTGGGTCAGGGGGCAATCAGCCCCAGCATTTT
NA	TRBJ2-7	TRBV29-1	12	NA	CSVFSGTYEQYF	TGCAGCGTCTTCTCAGGGACCTACGAGCAGTACTTC
NA	TRBJ1-2	TRBV28	16	NA	CASSPGFRQAGDGYTF	TGTGCCAGCAGCCCAGGGTTTAGGCAGGCCGGCGATGGCTACACCTTC
NA	TRBJ1-5	TRBV5-6	16	NA	CASSWYGGGNNQPQHF	TGTGCCAGCAGCTGGTATGGAGGGGGTAACAATCAGCCCCAGCATTTT
NA	TRBJ1-1	TRBV30	14	few	CAWSAHRGRSEAFF	TGTGCCTGGAGCGCCCACCGGGGGCGAAGTGAAGCTTTCTTT
NA	TRBJ1-1	TRBV10-2	16	once	CASSESLGGKNTEAFF	TGCGCCAGCAGTGAGTCTTTGGGGGGGAAGAACACTGAAGCTTTCTTT
TRBD2	TRBJ2-5	TRBV7-9	16	few	CASSLGSGGGQETQYF	TGTGCCAGCAGCCTCGGGAGCGGGGGTGGTCAAGAGACCCAGTACTTC
TRBD1	TRBJ1-4	TRBV4-2	16	NA	CASSQHDRGPNEKLFF	TGTGCCAGCAGCCAACACGACAGGGGACCTAATGAAAAACTGTTTTTT
TRBD2	TRBJ2-7	TRBV7-2	15	NA	CASSPSGGGTYEQYF	TGTGCCAGCAGCCCCAGCGGGGGGGGAACCTACGAGCAGTACTTC
NA	TRBJ1-1	TRBV6-5	14	NA	CASSYEVMNTEAFF	TGTGCCAGCAGTTATGAGGTCATGAACACTGAAGCTTTCTTT
TRBD1	TRBJ1-1	TRBV6-5	14	NA	CASSRDRANTEAFF	TGTGCCAGCAGCCGGGACAGGGCTAACACTGAAGCTTTCTTT
TRBD1	TRBJ2-7	TRBV5-5	15	NA	CASSAGTGNPYEQYF	TGTGCCAGCAGCGCCGGGACAGGGAATCCCTACGAGCAGTACTTC